This T cell receptor beta chain comes out of a study of blood T cell repertoires in COVID-19 (dated by TCRdb to 2020 to 2021). The study in broad terms: Collaborator samples came from the United States, Italy and Spain and covered acute and convalescent phases of COVID-19. The material from the prospective study consisted of cDNA or gDNA derived from T cells, B-cell-depleted T cells, or PBMCs. Deeply sampled blood TCRbeta repertoires from subjects exposed to, actively infected with, or recovered from COVID-19 were included in the dataset. The repertoires were released in a freely available public database meant as a resource for research on the immune response to SARS-CoV-2. Samples came from the ongoing ImmuneRACE study (first 160 participants) plus 1,254 subjects from 6 global collaborators. Sample metadata almost always included a de-identified subject ID, COVID-19 status, age in years and sex. HLA class I and class II types, where available, came from metadata supplied by the sample provider rather than from assay-based typing. Beyond this particular receptor, the publication reports: The quantity of clinical and demographic metadata differed by source and by participant and was supplied without curation.

On this clone: Its antigen remains undetermined. Nothing much larger sits one base from this clone, and base qualities are not available.

According to the germline V gene, CDR1 reads MNHEY and CDR2 reads SVGAGI. V is pared back by 6 bases and J by 0 bases, with 8 bases lying between the germline termini. There are 13 amino acids in the CDR3, from cysteine to phenylalanine inclusive. Here the CDR3 DNA is all that survives: 39 bases in frame from base 1. Each collaborating institution followed its own protocols to collect whole blood in K2EDTA tubes. For TCRbeta analysis, collaborators shipped samples in one of three forms: frozen whole blood, isolated PBMCs, or DNA extracted from either of those sample types. TCRbeta CDR3 regions were amplified from genomic DNA using the immunoSEQ Assay, a bias-controlled multiplex PCR. For the original study's pipeline: Within the assay, amplification of reference gene primers was used to estimate how many nucleated cells each sample contained. To quantify the absolute abundance of each unique TCRbeta CDR3 rearrangement, sequence reads were collapsed and filtered. Productive Simpson clonality was computed per sample as the square root of Simpson's diversity index over productive rearrangements. TCRdb provides this immuneACCESS table in a form limited to in-frame rearrangements. Some clones are lacking; in checked studies, under half of them reflect an unresolved V gene, and why the rest are absent is not known. V, J and clone size were drawn from that table, and D and trimming were deduced from the DNA. The sample yields roughly 59,000 clones; roughly three quarters were counted once. Around a sixth of the sample is held by the ten biggest clonotypes.

The receptor's source is a man at least 80 years old with acute or convalescent COVID-19. In this chain, TRBV6-5 is recombined with TRBJ1-1; the D gene cannot be resolved reliably. Sample: peripheral blood. The CDR3 protein is CASSLYLNTEAFF. The DNA sequence is given as TGTGCCAGCAGCCTTTATTTGAACACTGAAGCTTTCTTT.